Listed below are T cell receptor beta chains from one sample, sequenced in a study of T cell responses to AZD1222 COVID-19 vaccine. Profiling relied on immunoSEQ multiplex PCR, and the TCRdb table lists in-frame clones only, not all of them. The table has 120,000 to 150,000 clones, around 89% seen once. Source: peripheral blood, taken on day 0 of AZD1222 vaccination. These receptors were taken from an adult in good health. Each CDR3 is given with its conserved first and last residue. D genes are given only for firm matches. Clone size appears in some rows only: once, few, many, or a class for an expanded clone.

>-|TRBJ1-4|-|TRBV28
CASRFHRVGMEKLFF
TGTGCCAGCAGGTTCCATAGGGTGGGAATGGAAAAACTGTTTTTT
>once|TRBJ1-2|-|TRBV24-1
CATSDRQNYGYTF
TGTGCCACCAGTGATCGGCAGAACTATGGCTACACCTTC
>-|TRBJ1-1|-|TRBV19
CASSSLGRGANTEAFF
TGTGCCAGTAGTTCGCTCGGACGGGGCGCGAACACTGAAGCTTTCTTT
>-|TRBJ1-2|-|TRBV2
CASSLQGTNYGYTF
TGTGCCAGCAGTCTCCAGGGAACCAACTATGGCTACACCTTC
>-|TRBJ2-7|-|TRBV5-1
CASRHLQGSSYEQYF
TGCGCCAGCAGACACCTACAGGGAAGCTCCTACGAGCAGTACTTC
>-|TRBJ2-4|TRBD2|TRBV7-9
CASDPAGGRGIQYF
TGTGCCAGCGACCCCGCGGGGGGCCGGGGCATTCAGTACTTC
>-|TRBJ1-1|-|TRBV18
CASSPLGQLNTEAFF
TGTGCCAGCTCACCACTAGGACAGTTGAACACTGAAGCTTTCTTT
>once|TRBJ1-2|-|TRBV12-3/TRBV12-4
CASSLAGAGYTF
TGTGCCAGCAGTTTAGCGGGGGCGGGCTACACCTTC
>-|TRBJ1-2|TRBD1|TRBV27
CASSSTGGAGYTF
TGTGCCAGCAGTTCCACAGGGGGCGCGGGCTACACCTTC
>-|TRBJ1-2|TRBD1|TRBV4-1
CASSQQGAGYGYTF
TGCGCCAGCAGCCAGCAGGGGGCTGGCTATGGCTACACCTTC
>-|TRBJ2-5|TRBD2|TRBV4-1
CASSQTPLLAETQYF
TGCGCCAGCAGCCAAACCCCGCTACTAGCGGAGACCCAGTACTTC
>-|TRBJ1-1|-|TRBV7-6
CASSTGTPSLNTEAFF
TGTGCCAGCAGCACCGGGACGCCTAGCCTGAACACTGAAGCTTTCTTT
>-|TRBJ1-2|-|TRBV29-1
CSVGGTNGYTF
TGCAGCGTTGGTGGGACAAATGGGTACACCTTC
>once|TRBJ2-2|-|TRBV24-1
CATSEYRVIGPGELFF
TGTGCCACCAGTGAGTACAGGGTAATAGGTCCCGGGGAGCTGTTTTTT
>few|TRBJ2-2|-|TRBV7-6
CASRLGGELFF
TGTGCCAGCAGGTTGGGCGGGGAGCTGTTTTTT
>-|TRBJ1-1|-|TRBV7-2
CASSASGSANTEAFF
TGTGCCAGCAGCGCCTCCGGGAGCGCGAACACTGAAGCTTTCTTT
>-|TRBJ2-2|-|TRBV11-1
CASSFQGLDGTGELFF
TGTGCCAGCAGCTTCCAGGGGCTCGACGGCACCGGGGAGCTGTTTTTT
>-|TRBJ1-2|TRBD1|TRBV9
CASRRQGGYGYTF
TGTGCCAGCAGGCGACAGGGTGGCTATGGCTACACCTTC
>-|TRBJ1-5|-|TRBV10-3
CAISEGRENQPQHF
TGTGCCATCAGTGAGGGGAGGGAAAATCAGCCCCAGCATTTT
>-|TRBJ1-2|-|TRBV7-8
CASSSLYNHYGYTF
TGTGCCAGCAGCTCGCTATATAACCACTATGGCTACACCTTC
>-|TRBJ2-7|TRBD1|TRBV5-5
CASSLAGTAAYEQYF
TGTGCCAGCAGCTTGGCGGGGACAGCGGCCTACGAGCAGTACTTC
>-|TRBJ2-7|TRBD1|TRBV9
CASSVRQGAYEQYF
TGTGCCAGCAGCGTAAGGCAGGGGGCCTACGAGCAGTACTTC
>once|TRBJ1-1|-|TRBV3-1/TRBV3-2
CASSFSAADEAFF
TGTGCCAGCAGCTTTTCAGCGGCGGACGAAGCTTTCTTT
>-|TRBJ1-1|-|TRBV11-2
CASSQGPKGNTEAFF
TGTGCCAGCAGCCAGGGCCCTAAGGGCAACACTGAAGCTTTCTTT
>-|TRBJ1-2|-|TRBV7-2
CASSWARTRGYTF
TGTGCCAGCAGCTGGGCCCGGACACGGGGCTACACCTTC
>-|TRBJ2-1|TRBD2|TRBV7-2
CASSFRTSVRYNEQFF
TGTGCCAGCAGCTTTCGGACTAGCGTTCGGTACAATGAGCAGTTCTTC
>-|TRBJ1-6|-|TRBV6-5
CASSYGSDYNSPLHF
TGTGCCAGCAGTTATGGGTCAGACTATAATTCACCCCTCCACTTT
>-|TRBJ1-6|-|TRBV3-1/TRBV3-2
CASSLSVDNSPLHF
TGTGCCAGCAGCCTCTCTGTAGATAATTCACCCCTCCACTTT
>-|TRBJ1-6|TRBD1|TRBV19
CASAGTGNSPLHF
TGTGCCAGCGCCGGGACAGGAAATTCACCCCTCCACTTT
>-|TRBJ2-7|-|TRBV5-1
CASSLGYYEQYF
TGCGCCAGCAGCTTGGGCTACTACGAGCAGTACTTC
>-|TRBJ2-3|TRBD2|TRBV11-1
CASSRTSVHTDTQYF
TGTGCCAGCAGCCGAACTAGCGTCCACACAGATACGCAGTATTTT
>-|TRBJ2-1|TRBD2|TRBV3-1/TRBV3-2
CASSPGSGGYNEQFF
TGTGCCAGCAGTCCTGGTAGCGGGGGATACAATGAGCAGTTCTTC
>-|TRBJ2-5|-|TRBV28
CASSFAGPAKETQYF
TGTGCCAGCAGTTTCGCAGGGCCGGCTAAAGAGACCCAGTACTTC
>-|TRBJ1-4|-|TRBV30
CAWRQGEKLFF
TGTGCCTGGAGACAGGGTGAAAAACTGTTTTTT
>once|TRBJ2-7|-|TRBV5-1
CASSLVAARSSYEQYF
TGCGCCAGCAGCTTGGTAGCTGCCCGAAGCTCCTACGAGCAGTACTTC
>few|TRBJ2-3|-|TRBV2
CASKRTGLADTQYF
TGTGCCAGCAAACGTACAGGTTTGGCCGATACGCAGTATTTT
>-|TRBJ2-7|-|TRBV5-6
CASTPGLRQNEQYF
TGTGCCAGCACCCCAGGGCTGCGACAGAACGAGCAGTACTTC
>-|TRBJ1-1|-|TRBV5-8
CAGASGWDTEAFF
TGTGCCGGAGCCTCAGGGTGGGACACTGAAGCTTTCTTT
>-|TRBJ1-5|TRBD1|TRBV19
CASSLTGGGNQPQHF
TGTGCCAGTAGCCTTACAGGGGGCGGCAATCAGCCCCAGCATTTT
>-|TRBJ1-5|-|TRBV19
CASSHPGRSNQPQHF
TGTGCCAGTAGCCACCCGGGACGTAGCAATCAGCCCCAGCATTTT